This TCR beta chain was obtained from a study of shared clonotypes between healthy human individuals. Study observations and caveats: Deeper or shallower sequencing was expected to change how clonotypes are shared among donors. Several donors held around 5% of naive CD4 clonotypes in common.

Germline loops: CDR1 SGHRS, CDR2 YFSETQ. The V and J ends lost 4 bases and 6 bases, in that order; junction bases with no gene match: 9. The CDR3 runs 14 residues. Profiled with immunoSEQ multiplex PCR; TCRdb holds only in-frame clones, not every one. The sample yields 2 million to 2.5 million clones, just under 95% seen once. With respect to this clone: Antigen specificity is unknown.

The chain joins TRBV5-1 to TRBJ1-2; 7 bases match TRBD1. The source of this sequence is a man aged 18 to 35 in good health. Some clones in this sample may be carry-over from other donors' samples. Sequenced sample: naive CD4+ T cells from PBMCs. Described subset: CD45RA+ positively selected. CDR3 bases: TGCGCCAGCAGCAAAGATGGGACAGTCGATGGCTACACCTTC. Translated: CASSKDGTVDGYTF.